The 9 T cell receptor beta chains below were found in one sample sequenced in a study of T cell responses to AZD1222 COVID-19 vaccine. Some clones are missing from TCRdb's copy, which holds only in-frame ones; the method was immunoSEQ multiplex PCR. The data hold 75,000 to 100,000 clones, with almost 90% observed a single time. Sequencing was performed on peripheral blood, taken on day 0 of MenACWY control vaccination. All receptors come from an adult in good health.

This clone was observed once. The genes are TRBV6-2 or TRBV6-3 and TRBJ1-5; D might be TRBD1 (5 bases). Trimming took off 6 bases at V and 4 bases at J, with 19 bases between the two ends. The CDR3 has 16 amino acids. From germline, CDR1 is MNHEY and CDR2 SVGEGT. The CDR3 DNA reads as TGTGCCAGCAGCCTAATCGGGACTTGGGAGAATCAGCCCCAGCATTTT. It codes for CASSLIGTWENQPQHF.

The V gene is TRBV30, the J gene TRBJ1-3; D is uncertain. The CDR3 totals 11 residues. Germline assignment: CDR1 GTSNPN and CDR2 SVGIG (reference sequence). Trimming pared 1 base from V and 4 bases from J, leaving 2 bases between. The CDR3 loop reads CAWSGGNTIYF. CDR3 DNA: TGTGCCTGGAGTGGGGGAAACACCATATATTTT.

V is TRBV29-1 and J is TRBJ2-3; the D gene is possibly TRBD1 (6 bases). Per the germline V gene, CDR1 is SQVTM and CDR2 is ANQGSEA. Trimming left V 7 bases short and J 1 base short, with 12 bases between. The CDR3 loop spans 13 amino acids. For the CDR3, the DNA is TGCAGCGCTAAACAGGGAGGCACAGATACGCAGTATTTT. Translation: CSAKQGGTDTQYF.

The chain uses TRBV28 and TRBJ2-7; D unclear. Trimming removed 2 bases at V and 6 bases at J, with 8 bases between. Germline V gives CDR1 MDHEN, CDR2 SYDVKM. This CDR3 comprises 12 residues. CDR3 protein: CASSLIPSEQYF. The DNA for the CDR3 is TGTGCCAGCAGTTTAATCCCGTCCGAGCAGTACTTC.

The chain is built from TRBV2 and TRBJ1-4; TRBD1 matches at 11 bases. The junction had 4 bases not matched to a gene; V was cut back by 5 bases and J by 8 bases. The CDR3 sequence is 14 residues long. CDR1 is SNHLY, CDR2 FYNNEI, per germline. This chain's CDR3 is CASSWTGGREKLFF. The CDR3 coding sequence is TGTGCCAGCAGTTGGACAGGGGGCAGAGAAAAACTGTTTTTT.

J is TRBJ2-3 and V is TRBV5-8, with TRBD2 identical over 8 bases. Germline V gene sequence: CDR1 SGHTS, CDR2 YDEGEE. Trimming removed 2 bases from V and 1 base from J; junction bases left unmatched: 3. The CDR3 contains 15 residues. The DNA of the CDR3 is TGTGCCAGCAGCTTAGCGCGGGGGGGCACAGATACGCAGTATTTT. It translates to CASSLARGGTDTQYF.

This clone was found once. The V gene is TRBV10-2, the J gene TRBJ2-7, with D maybe TRBD1 (7 bases). V lost 3 bases and J 1 base, leaving 10 bases between the germline ends. Per germline, CDR1 WSHSY and CDR2 SAAADI. This CDR3 spans 14 amino acids. CDR3 bases: TGCGCCAGCAGTGACAGGGGGGCTTCCTACGAGCAGTACTTC. This sequence encodes CASSDRGASYEQYF.

This clone was seen once. The chain has TRBV30 and TRBJ2-3; D not certain. Germline V gives CDR1 GTSNPN, CDR2 SVGIG (reference sequence). Deletions cut 2 bases from V and 6 bases from J, with 12 bases between. The length of the CDR3 is 13 residues. The CDR3 DNA reads TGTGCCTGGAGTTCAGCAGGTTGGGATACGCAGTATTTT. Its protein product is CAWSSAGWDTQYF. The full variable domain, its missing parts supplied by reference TRBV30 and TRBJ2-3, is SQTIHQWPATLVQPVGSPLSLECTVEGTSNPNLYWYRQAAGRGLQLLFYSVGIGQISSEVPQNLSASRPQDRQFILSSKKLLLSDSGFYLCAWSSAGWDTQYFGPGTRLTVL.

This sequence joins TRBV18 and TRBJ2-3; D is possibly TRBD2 (5 bases). From germline, CDR1 is KGHSH and CDR2 LQKENI. The V gene lost 2 bases and the J gene lost 8 bases, with 17 bases spanning the gap. This CDR3 spans 15 amino acids. CDR3: CASSPVFPPEGTQYF. CDR3 DNA sequence: TGTGCCAGCTCACCAGTCTTCCCACCCGAGGGTACGCAGTATTTT.